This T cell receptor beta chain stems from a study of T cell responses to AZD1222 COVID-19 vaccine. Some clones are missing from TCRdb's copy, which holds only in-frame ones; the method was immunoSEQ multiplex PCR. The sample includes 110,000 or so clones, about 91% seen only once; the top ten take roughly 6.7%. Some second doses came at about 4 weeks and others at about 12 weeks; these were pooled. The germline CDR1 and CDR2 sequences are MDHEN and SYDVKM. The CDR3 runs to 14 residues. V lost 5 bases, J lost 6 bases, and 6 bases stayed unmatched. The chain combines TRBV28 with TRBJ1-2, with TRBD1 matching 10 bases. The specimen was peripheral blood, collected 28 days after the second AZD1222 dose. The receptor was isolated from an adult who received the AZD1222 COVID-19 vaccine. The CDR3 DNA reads TGTGCCAGCAGTCCACCGGGACAGGGGAATGGCTACACCTTC. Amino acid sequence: CASSPPGQGNGYTF.